One sample yielded the 5 T cell receptor beta chains listed below, sequenced in a study of T cell changes during pregnancy in multiple sclerosis (dated by TCRdb to about 2019). Libraries were made using the immunoSEQ multiplex PCR assay. TCRdb limited this immuneACCESS table to in-frame rearrangements with V and J called. A share of clones is missing; checked studies link under half to unresolved V genes, and the rest is unexplained. Across this sample there are tens of thousands of clones, with over 90% seen only once. 2% to 3% of the sample is in the top ten clones. Source: peripheral blood, taken in the third trimester of pregnancy. Source of these receptors: a female donor with multiple sclerosis, enrolled in a pregnancy study.

The chain uses TRBV18 and TRBJ1-6; 7 bases agree with TRBD1. The germline gives CDR1 KGHSH, CDR2 LQKENI. The junction had 8 bases not matched to a gene; V was cut back by 3 bases and J by 9 bases. CDR3 length: 15 residues. CDR3 sequence: CASSPGDRAASPLHF. Here the CDR3 DNA reads TGTGCCAGCTCACCCGGAGACAGGGCTGCTTCACCCCTCCACTTT.

V and J are TRBV5-8 and TRBJ1-3; weak D call: TRBD1 (5 bases). V gave up 4 bases and J gave up 1 base, with 12 bases separating them. The CDR3 spans 15 residues. The germline V gene has CDR1 SGHTS and CDR2 YDEGEE. Written as DNA, the CDR3 is TGTGCCAGCAGCACGGGACTTCGATCTGGAAACACCATATATTTT. Its translation: CASSTGLRSGNTIYF.

Turning to this clone: The sample contains more than one DNA sequence encoding this CDR3. The chain recombines TRBV9 with TRBJ1-3; D uncertain. Germline assignment: CDR1 SGDLS and CDR2 YYNGEE. CDR3 length equals 14 residues. V was cut by 0 bases and J by 2 bases, with 6 bases left in between. CDR3 amino acids: CASSVGAAGNTIYF. For the CDR3, the DNA is TGTGCCAGCAGCGTAGGGGCAGCTGGAAACACCATATATTTT.

The V and J genes are TRBV14 and TRBJ2-7; 7 bases map to TRBD1. This CDR3 region has 19 residues. In germline, CDR1 is SGHDN, CDR2 FVKESK. V lost 0 bases, J lost 6 bases, and 20 bases stayed unmatched. CDR3 DNA: TGTGCCAGCAGCCAAGACTTAGGACAGGCGAGGTCGGCGGTGGTCGAGCAGTACTTC. The encoded protein is CASSQDLGQARSAVVEQYF.

The V call is TRBV5-1, the J call TRBJ2-2, with 7 bases lining up with TRBD2. The ends lost 0 bases at V and 2 bases at J; junction bases unmatched: 7. Germline V CDR1 and CDR2: SGHRS, YFSETQ. The CDR3 is 17 residues long. The DNA for the CDR3 is TGCGCCAGCAGCTTGGGTGTTCTAGCGGAAAACACCGGGGAGCTGTTTTTT. This sequence encodes CASSLGVLAENTGELFF. The variable domain in full, with the rest retrieved from reference TRBV5-1 and TRBJ2-2, is KAGVTQTPRYLIKTRGQQVTLSCSPISGHRSVSWYQQTPGQGLQFLFEYFSETQRNKGNFPGRFSGRQFSNSRSEMNVSTLELGDSALYLCASSLGVLAENTGELFFGEGSRLTVL.